The rows below give T cell receptor beta chains drawn from one sample of a study of Ad26.COV2.S vaccination and SARS-CoV-2 variants. Measured with immunoSEQ multiplex PCR; TCRdb has only the in-frame clones, and not every one. This table has 400,000 to 450,000 clones, 92% appearing once. Source: peripheral blood, taken in a trial of Ad26.COV2.S vaccine versus placebo. Receptors were obtained from a person aged 18 to 65 who received the Ad26.COV2.S COVID-19 vaccine or a placebo. Both conserved end residues are part of each CDR3. Each record gives: V gene, J gene, clone size, D gene, CDR3 DNA, CDR3 protein. A D gene is named only where the DNA matches it firmly. Some rows mark clone size as missing; the rest say once, few, many or name a class of expanded clone.

V gene: TRBV28
J gene: TRBJ1-1
clone size: .
D gene: .
CDR3 DNA: TGTGCCAGCAGTTCCTGGGCCGCTGAAGCTTTCTTT
CDR3 protein: CASSSWAAEAFF

V gene: TRBV10-1
J gene: TRBJ2-1
clone size: .
D gene: TRBD2
CDR3 DNA: TGCGCCAGCAGCCTTAGCGGGGAGTCCTACAATGAGCAGTTCTTC
CDR3 protein: CASSLSGESYNEQFF

V gene: TRBV19
J gene: TRBJ1-3
clone size: .
D gene: .
CDR3 DNA: TGTGCCAGTAGTATCTTCGCCTCTGGAAACACCATATATTTT
CDR3 protein: CASSIFASGNTIYF

V gene: TRBV7-2
J gene: TRBJ1-2
clone size: .
D gene: .
CDR3 DNA: TGTGCCAGCAGCGCTTCAAAGGAGGGTGGCTACACCTTC
CDR3 protein: CASSASKEGGYTF

V gene: TRBV6-2/TRBV6-3
J gene: TRBJ2-1
clone size: .
D gene: TRBD1
CDR3 DNA: TGTGCCAGCAGTTACTCGATAAAGGGACAGGGAGGATTCAATGAGCAGTTCTTC
CDR3 protein: CASSYSIKGQGGFNEQFF

V gene: TRBV5-6
J gene: TRBJ2-7
clone size: .
D gene: .
CDR3 DNA: TGTGCCAGCAGCTCCCCATCGGGAGCATACGAGCAGTACTTC
CDR3 protein: CASSSPSGAYEQYF

V gene: TRBV19
J gene: TRBJ2-1
clone size: .
D gene: TRBD1
CDR3 DNA: TGTGCCAGTAGTAGCGGGATCGGACAGGGAGACAATGAGCAGTTCTTC
CDR3 protein: CASSSGIGQGDNEQFF

V gene: TRBV7-9
J gene: TRBJ2-3
clone size: .
D gene: .
CDR3 DNA: TGTGCCAGCAGCTTAGGGAGTAATACGCAGTATTTT
CDR3 protein: CASSLGSNTQYF

V gene: TRBV27
J gene: TRBJ2-7
clone size: .
D gene: TRBD1
CDR3 DNA: TGTGCCAGCAGTTTATTGGGACAGGGGAACTACGAGCAGTACTTC
CDR3 protein: CASSLLGQGNYEQYF

V gene: TRBV4-3
J gene: TRBJ2-2
clone size: .
D gene: .
CDR3 DNA: TGCGCCAGCAGCCAAGATCGAATGCTAGCCTTTAAGTGGGAGCTGTTTTTT
CDR3 protein: CASSQDRMLAFKWELFF

V gene: TRBV5-1
J gene: TRBJ1-6
clone size: .
D gene: .
CDR3 DNA: TGCGCCAGCAGTTCGGACAGCTATAATTCACCCCTCCACTTT
CDR3 protein: CASSSDSYNSPLHF

V gene: TRBV6-5
J gene: TRBJ1-1
clone size: .
D gene: TRBD1
CDR3 DNA: TGTGCCAGCAGTTACACGACAGGGAGGCGGAACACTGAAGCTTTCTTT
CDR3 protein: CASSYTTGRRNTEAFF

V gene: TRBV5-4
J gene: TRBJ2-1
clone size: .
D gene: .
CDR3 DNA: TGTGCCAGCAGCTTGGAGCCGCTAGGGACCTACAATGAGCAGTTCTTC
CDR3 protein: CASSLEPLGTYNEQFF

V gene: TRBV27
J gene: TRBJ1-4
clone size: .
D gene: .
CDR3 DNA: TGTGCCAGCAGTTCCTCGTTCGGGTTGGTGAAAGAAAAACTGTTTTTT
CDR3 protein: CASSSSFGLVKEKLFF

V gene: TRBV5-4
J gene: TRBJ2-7
clone size: .
D gene: TRBD1
CDR3 DNA: TGTGCCAGCAGTTTTGGGACAGGGACTTTCGAGCAGTACTTC
CDR3 protein: CASSFGTGTFEQYF

V gene: TRBV18
J gene: TRBJ2-5
clone size: .
D gene: TRBD1
CDR3 DNA: TGTGCCAGCTCGCCAATACAGGGGACACGACAAGAGACCCAGTACTTC
CDR3 protein: CASSPIQGTRQETQYF

V gene: TRBV19
J gene: TRBJ1-3
clone size: .
D gene: TRBD1
CDR3 DNA: TGTGCCAGTAGTTTTGACAGGGGCCTCTCTGGAAACACCATATATTTT
CDR3 protein: CASSFDRGLSGNTIYF

V gene: TRBV27
J gene: TRBJ2-3
clone size: .
D gene: .
CDR3 DNA: TGTGCCAGCAGTTACCAGGGCACAGATACGCAGTATTTT
CDR3 protein: CASSYQGTDTQYF

V gene: TRBV19
J gene: TRBJ1-2
clone size: .
D gene: .
CDR3 DNA: TGTGCCAGTAGTACCCGGGACCATGGCTACACCTTC
CDR3 protein: CASSTRDHGYTF

V gene: TRBV19
J gene: TRBJ1-2
clone size: .
D gene: .
CDR3 DNA: TGTGCCAGTAGTATCTCCCACGGTTCCTATGGCTGGACCTTC
CDR3 protein: CASSISHGSYGWTF

V gene: TRBV10-3
J gene: TRBJ1-2
clone size: .
D gene: TRBD1
CDR3 DNA: TGTGCCATCAGTGAGAGGGGACAGGGATTCAACTATGGCTACACCTTC
CDR3 protein: CAISERGQGFNYGYTF

V gene: TRBV7-6
J gene: TRBJ1-2
clone size: .
D gene: TRBD1
CDR3 DNA: TGTGCCAGCAGCCCAGCACAGGGACAGGAAGCCGAGAGATGGGCCTATGGCTACACCTTC
CDR3 protein: CASSPAQGQEAERWAYGYTF

V gene: TRBV6-1
J gene: TRBJ1-6
clone size: .
D gene: TRBD1
CDR3 DNA: TGTGCCAGCAGTGAAATCCAGGGGGTTAATTCACCCCTCCACTTT
CDR3 protein: CASSEIQGVNSPLHF

V gene: TRBV7-9
J gene: TRBJ1-2
clone size: .
D gene: .
CDR3 DNA: TGTGCCAGCAGCTTAGCCTCAGGGGTGGGTGGCTACACCTTC
CDR3 protein: CASSLASGVGGYTF

V gene: TRBV9
J gene: TRBJ2-5
clone size: .
D gene: TRBD2
CDR3 DNA: TGTGCCAGCAGCCCGGGGACTAGCAGGGAGACCCAGTACTTC
CDR3 protein: CASSPGTSRETQYF

V gene: TRBV5-4
J gene: TRBJ1-2
clone size: .
D gene: TRBD1
CDR3 DNA: TGTGCCAGCAGCGGGAGACAGGGGTCCCGCTATGGCTACACCTTC
CDR3 protein: CASSGRQGSRYGYTF

V gene: TRBV2
J gene: TRBJ1-2
clone size: once
D gene: TRBD1
CDR3 DNA: TGTGCCAGCAGCCGTCCCGGGACAGCGAGCTATGGCTACACCTTC
CDR3 protein: CASSRPGTASYGYTF

V gene: TRBV16
J gene: TRBJ1-6
clone size: .
D gene: .
CDR3 DNA: TGTGCCAGCAGCCAAAGTGGATCCTATAATTCACCCCTCCACTTT
CDR3 protein: CASSQSGSYNSPLHF